This entry describes one TCR beta chain. Antigen: not known. In germline, CDR1 is SEHNR, CDR2 FQNEAQ (reference sequence). The V and J ends lost 8 bases and 7 bases respectively, with 23 bases between them. The CDR3 consists of 16 residues. TCRdb analysed the RT-PCR reads with MiXCR anew, one entry per CDR3 protein. This sample has around 850,000 distinct CDR3 sequences; around 20% occur once, and the top ten carry 11%. This entry is derived from a study of response to subunit inactivated influenza vaccine. Whole-study findings and limits: With each seasonal influenza vaccination, the authors suggested, few new T cells are recruited.

The material was PBMCs from blood, obtained 5 days after vaccination. This TCR came from a man aged 45 to 65 who received an inactivated influenza vaccine. The chain joins TRBV7-9 to TRBJ2-2, with D maybe TRBD2 (5 bases). The CDR3 loop reads CASDRLIRDSDGELFF. CDR3 coding DNA: TGTGCCAGCGATCGACTCATACGGGATAGCGACGGGGAGCTGTTTTTT.